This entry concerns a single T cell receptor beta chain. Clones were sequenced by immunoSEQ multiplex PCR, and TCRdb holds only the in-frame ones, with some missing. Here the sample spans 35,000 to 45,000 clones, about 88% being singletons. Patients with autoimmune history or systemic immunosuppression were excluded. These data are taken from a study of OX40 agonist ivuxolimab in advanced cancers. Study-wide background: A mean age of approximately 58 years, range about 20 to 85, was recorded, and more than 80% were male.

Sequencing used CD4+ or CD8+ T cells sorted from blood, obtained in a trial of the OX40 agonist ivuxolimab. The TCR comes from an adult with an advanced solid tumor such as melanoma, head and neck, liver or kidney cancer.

The chain's CDR3 is CASSMGRGSEYGYTF. The CDR3 DNA follows: TGTGCCAGTAGTATGGGGCGGGGAAGCGAGTATGGCTACACCTTC. V gene TRBV19 combines with J gene TRBJ1-2; D is perhaps TRBD1 (5 bases). The V and J ends lost 3 bases and 5 bases respectively, with 16 bases between them. Germline lookup yields CDR1 LNHDA and CDR2 SQIVND (reference sequence). There are 15 residues in the CDR3.